The 4 T cell receptor beta chains below all came from one sample that was sequenced in a study of identical twins. TCRdb passed the 5' RACE reads through MiXCR, listing each CDR3 protein once. Among 500,000 to 550,000 distinct CDR3 sequences listed, more than 20% were seen once. The same data also went into a second study, on yellow fever vaccine responses in identical twins.

Sequenced input: CD4+ T cells sorted from blood. All receptors come from a woman in her late teens or twenties in good health.

This clonotype was observed a handful of times. The gene calls are TRBV18 and TRBJ2-3; D not resolved. The germline V and J ends were trimmed by 3 bases and 6 bases, with 7 bases remaining between them. The CDR3 has 12 amino acids. Germline V gene data show CDR1 as KGHSH and CDR2 as LQKENI. CDR3 bases: TGTGCCAGCTCACCCGCCCCGGATACGCAGTATTTT. It codes for CASSPAPDTQYF.

The chain has TRBV3-1 and TRBJ2-5; D not resolved. From germline, CDR1 is LGHDT and CDR2 YNNKEL (reference sequence). The V gene lost 0 bases and the J gene lost 7 bases, with 6 bases spanning the gap. This CDR3 region has 12 residues. The CDR3 loop is CASSQDLVTQYF. CDR3 sequence (DNA): TGTGCCAGCAGCCAAGATCTGGTGACCCAGTACTTC.

The chain recombines TRBV20-1 with TRBJ2-3; D call uncertain. This CDR3 region has 16 residues. V lost 3 bases, J lost 0 bases, and 16 bases lay in between. Germline V gene data show CDR1 as DFQATT and CDR2 as SNEGSKA (reference sequence). CDR3 in amino acids: CSAREEFGGSTDTQYF. CDR3 in DNA: TGCAGTGCTAGGGAAGAGTTTGGCGGTAGCACAGATACGCAGTATTTT.

V is TRBV12-3 or TRBV12-4 and J is TRBJ2-7; TRBD1 matches 9 bases. The CDR3 is 13 amino acids. The V gene end was trimmed by 4 bases and the J gene end by 5 bases; junction bases not matched to a gene: 3. The CDR3 bases are TGTGCCAGCAGTTGGGACAGGGCTAACGAGCAGTACTTC. As protein: CASSWDRANEQYF.